Below are 13 T cell receptor beta chains sequenced from a single sample in a study of shared clonotypes between healthy human individuals. Profiling relied on immunoSEQ multiplex PCR, and the TCRdb table lists in-frame clones only, not all of them. Of roughly 1 million clones in the sample, about 80% were seen once. Sequenced material: memory CD4+ T cells sorted from blood. Stated subset: CD45RA-negative fraction. These receptors were collected from a young man in good health.

This chain uses TRBV28 with TRBJ2-7; D uncertain. The germline V gene encodes CDR1 MDHEN and CDR2 SYDVKM. This CDR3 has 13 residues. With 6 bases removed from V and 5 bases from J, the gap between germline ends came to 14 bases. DNA for the CDR3: TGTGCCAGCAGCCATAGAGATATCCACGAGCAGTACTTC. Translation: CASSHRDIHEQYF.

This clone was detected ten times or more. This sequence joins TRBV7-2 and TRBJ1-2; TRBD1 might be the D (5 bases). CDR3 length: 16 amino acids. The V gene's germline CDR1 is SGHTA and CDR2 FQGNSA. Trimming shortened V by 5 bases and J by 11 bases, and 27 bases separated the two germline ends. CDR3 coding DNA: TGTGCCAGCAGCCTTCGGGCACAGGTTACGTTCATTGGGTACACCTTC. Residues: CASSLRAQVTFIGYTF.

The rearrangement joins TRBV7-2 to TRBJ1-2, with 11 bases lining up with TRBD1. V was pared by 3 bases and J by 4 bases, with 1 base of the junction left unmatched. This CDR3 is built from 14 residues. Germline values: CDR1 SGHTA, CDR2 FQGNSA. The CDR3: CASSFGTGGYGYTF. The CDR3 DNA follows: TGTGCCAGCAGCTTCGGGACAGGGGGCTATGGCTACACCTTC.

Notes on this clone: A much larger clone lies a single base off, so this may be a read error. Other nucleotide sequences from this sample produce the same CDR3. The gene calls are TRBV6-1 and TRBJ1-1, with D unresolved. The length of the CDR3 is 11 residues. Deletions cut 2 bases from V and 8 bases from J, with 6 bases between. The germline gives CDR1 MNHNS, CDR2 SASEGT. The CDR3 coding sequence is TGTGCCAGCAGTGAACGAGGGGAAGCTTTCTTT. It is translated as CASSERGEAFF.

This chain joins TRBV2 and TRBJ2-5; 7 positions agree with TRBD2. The J call may not be correct, given that the DNA end is closer to TRBJ2-7. The CDR3 is 14 amino acids. Germline CDR1 is SNHLY and CDR2 is FYNNEI. The CDR3 sequence: CASSETSEAYEQYF. CDR3 nucleotides: TGTGCCAGCAGTGAAACTAGCGAAGCCTACGAGCAGTACTTC.

As regards this clone: Distinct nucleotide sequences in the sample also encode this CDR3. V and J are TRBV7-2 and TRBJ2-1, with unresolved D. The V end lost 3 bases, the J end lost 6 bases, and 3 bases lay between the germline ends. This CDR3 contains 11 residues. The germline V gene has CDR1 SGHTA and CDR2 FQGNSA. CDR3 region: CASSLVNEQFF. The CDR3 nucleotides read TGTGCCAGCAGCTTGGTCAATGAGCAGTTCTTC.

The V and J genes are TRBV10-2 and TRBJ1-2; 9 bases line up with TRBD1. Germline trimming cut 5 bases from V and 8 bases from J; bases unmatched to any gene: 9. Germline-derived CDR1 and CDR2 are WSHSY and SAAADI. CDR3 length: 14 residues. The CDR3 reads CASSPSDRGYGYTF. The CDR3 bases are TGCGCCAGCAGTCCTTCTGACAGGGGGTACGGCTACACCTTC.

On this clone: A far more abundant clone sits one base away, making this likely a read error. The sample holds other DNA sequences that translate to the same CDR3. V gene TRBV5-1 combines with J gene TRBJ2-6; D gene ambiguous. The CDR3 sequence is 15 residues long. V was pared by 0 bases and J by 0 bases, with 4 bases between. Germline V CDR1 and CDR2: SGHRS, YFSETQ. The CDR3: CASSLGSSGANVLTF. The CDR3 nucleotides are TGCGCCAGCAGCTTGGGGAGCTCTGGGGCCAACGTCCTGACTTTC. The full variable domain, its missing parts supplied by reference TRBV5-1 and TRBJ2-6, is KAGVTQTPRYLIKTRGQQVTLSCSPISGHRSVSWYQQTPGQGLQFLFEYFSETQRNKGNFPGRFSGRQFSNSRSEMNVSTLELGDSALYLCASSLGSSGANVLTFGAGSRLTVL.

DNA of the CDR3: TGTGCCAGCAGTGAATGGCTAGCGGGGGGCCGGACCGGGGAGCTGTTTTTT. Its protein product is CASSEWLAGGRTGELFF. This chain links TRBV25-1 with TRBJ2-2; 11 bases fit TRBD2. This CDR3 is 17 amino acids long. Looked up from germline, CDR1 is MGHDK and CDR2 is SYGVNS. J was trimmed by 5 bases and V by 1 base; bases with no gene match: 6.

The V and J genes are TRBV15 and TRBJ2-5; weak D call: TRBD2 (5 bases). The V end lost 3 bases, the J end lost 4 bases, and 15 bases lay between the germline ends. This CDR3 has 15 amino acids. Germline CDR1 reads LNHNV; CDR2 reads YYDKDF (reference sequence). The CDR3 protein is CATSSAPLGGETQYF. The CDR3 DNA follows: TGTGCCACCAGCAGTGCCCCATTAGGAGGAGAGACCCAGTACTTC.

The chain couples TRBV30 to TRBJ1-1; D gene ambiguous. Germline CDR1 reads GTSNPN; CDR2 reads SVGIG (reference sequence). V lost 2 bases and J 7 bases, leaving 8 bases between the germline ends. The CDR3 has 11 amino acids. Here the CDR3 reads CAWSFTGEAFF. The DNA for the CDR3 is TGTGCCTGGAGTTTCACGGGTGAAGCTTTCTTT.

This clone has ten or more counts. In the same sample, other DNA sequences code for this CDR3. The rearrangement uses TRBV25-1 and TRBJ1-2; D is uncertain. This CDR3 has 11 amino acids. Germline loops: CDR1 MGHDK, CDR2 SYGVNS. Trimming shortened V by 1 base and J by 6 bases, and 3 bases separated the two germline ends. CDR3 in DNA: TGTGCCAGCAGTGAATTAAATGGCTACACCTTC. It translates to CASSELNGYTF.

The CDR3 sequence is CASSVGATGSGNTIYF. The CDR3 DNA follows: TGTGCCAGCAGCGTAGGGGCTACCGGCTCTGGAAACACCATATATTTT. The chain recombines TRBV9 with TRBJ1-3; D unclear. Germline lookup yields CDR1 SGDLS and CDR2 YYNGEE. Trimming stripped 0 bases from V and 0 bases from J, with 10 bases between. CDR3 length: 16 amino acids.